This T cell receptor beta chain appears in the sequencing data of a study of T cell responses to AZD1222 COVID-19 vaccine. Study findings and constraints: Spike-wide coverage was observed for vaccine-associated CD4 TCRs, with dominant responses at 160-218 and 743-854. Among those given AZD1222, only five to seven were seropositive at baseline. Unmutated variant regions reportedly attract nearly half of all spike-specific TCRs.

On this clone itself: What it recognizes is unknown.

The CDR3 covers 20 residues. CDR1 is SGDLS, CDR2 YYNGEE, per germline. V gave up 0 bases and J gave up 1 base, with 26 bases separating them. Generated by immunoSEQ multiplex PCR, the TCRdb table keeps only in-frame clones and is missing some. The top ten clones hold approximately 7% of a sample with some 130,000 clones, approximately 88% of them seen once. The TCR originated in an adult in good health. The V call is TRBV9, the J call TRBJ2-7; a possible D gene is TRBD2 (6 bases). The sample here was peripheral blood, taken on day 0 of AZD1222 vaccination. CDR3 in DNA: TGTGCCAGCAGCGTAGGTCCTACGGGGGTTCAGGGACTGTCGTCCTACGAGCAGTACTTC. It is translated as CASSVGPTGVQGLSSYEQYF. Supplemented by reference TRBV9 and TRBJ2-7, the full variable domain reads DSGVTQTPKHLITATGQRVTLRCSPRSGDLSVYWYQQSLDQGLQFLIQYYNGEERAKGNILERFSAQQFPDLHSELNLSSLELGDSALYFCASSVGPTGVQGLSSYEQYFGPGTRLTVT.